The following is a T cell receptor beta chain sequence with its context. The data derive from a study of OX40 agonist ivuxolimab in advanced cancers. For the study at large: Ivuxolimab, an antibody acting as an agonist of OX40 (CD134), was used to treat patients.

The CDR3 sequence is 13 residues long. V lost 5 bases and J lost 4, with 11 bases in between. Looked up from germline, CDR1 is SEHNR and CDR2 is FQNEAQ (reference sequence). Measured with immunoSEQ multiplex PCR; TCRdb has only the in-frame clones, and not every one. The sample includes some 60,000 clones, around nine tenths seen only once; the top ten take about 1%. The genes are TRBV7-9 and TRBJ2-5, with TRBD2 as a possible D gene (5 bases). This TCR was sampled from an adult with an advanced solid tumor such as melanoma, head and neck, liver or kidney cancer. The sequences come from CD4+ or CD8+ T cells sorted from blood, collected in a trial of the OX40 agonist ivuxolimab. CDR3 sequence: CASSGRGLETQYF. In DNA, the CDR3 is TGTGCCAGCAGCGGCCGGGGTTTAGAGACCCAGTACTTC.